A selection of T cell receptor beta chains follows, all from one sample in a study of cytomegalovirus exposure and HLA in healthy donors. Here immunoSEQ multiplex PCR was the method, and the copy in TCRdb shows in-frame clones only, minus some. The table lists 100,000 to 150,000 clones, 70% to 85% of them singletons. Sequencing was performed on PBMCs. Receptors were obtained from a woman between 50 and 59 years old in good health and CMV-seronegative. The CDR3 runs from the conserved cysteine through the conserved F or W. A D gene is named only where the DNA matches it firmly. Clone size appears in some rows only: once, few, many, or a class for an expanded clone.

TRBV28	NA	NA	TRBJ2-2	CASSRGPYRARDTGELFF	TGTGCCAGCAGCCGAGGCCCCTACAGGGCGAGGGACACCGGGGAGCTGTTTTTT
TRBV7-2	NA	NA	TRBJ2-1	CASRRLGEQFF	TGTGCCAGCAGACGACTTGGGGAGCAGTTCTTC
TRBV5-1	TRBD1	few	TRBJ2-2	CASSPGTGGSNTGELFF	TGCGCCAGCAGCCCCGGGACAGGGGGCAGTAACACCGGGGAGCTGTTTTTT
TRBV4-2	TRBD1	NA	TRBJ1-1	CASSHRGQGLSTEAFF	TGTGCCAGCAGCCACCGGGGACAGGGATTGAGCACTGAAGCTTTCTTT
TRBV28	TRBD2	NA	TRBJ2-3	CASSRVAGGWADTQYF	TGTGCCAGCAGCCGGGTAGCGGGAGGGTGGGCAGATACGCAGTATTTT
TRBV5-1	NA	NA	TRBJ2-3	CASSHDSGSTDTQYF	TGCGCCAGCAGCCACGACAGCGGGAGCACAGATACGCAGTATTTT
TRBV10-3	NA	NA	TRBJ2-7	CAISEDFKLTYEQYF	TGTGCCATCAGCGAGGACTTCAAGCTTACCTACGAGCAGTACTTC
TRBV30	TRBD2	few	TRBJ2-2	CAWSLAVTGELFF	TGTGCCTGGAGTCTAGCGGTCACCGGGGAGCTGTTTTTT
TRBV19	TRBD2	NA	TRBJ2-1	CASTRAGGGLNEQFF	TGTGCCAGTACAAGAGCGGGAGGGGGATTAAATGAGCAGTTCTTC
TRBV30	NA	once	TRBJ2-5	CAWSGGPQETQYF	TGTGCCTGGAGTGGGGGGCCTCAAGAGACCCAGTACTTC
TRBV25-1	NA	NA	TRBJ2-7	CASQGVYEQYF	TGTGCCAGTCAAGGGGTCTACGAGCAGTACTTC